The entry below describes one T cell receptor (beta chain). This CDR3 contains 12 residues. Germline V lookup: CDR1 WSHSY, CDR2 SAAADI. The V gene lost 6 bases and the J gene lost 4 bases, with 9 bases spanning the gap. Cells designated naive CD8 were CD45RO-negative and were positively selected for CCR7, with terminally differentiated effector memory CD45RA+ cells excluded. The sample belongs to a study of shared clonotypes between healthy human individuals. The assay was carried out at the deep level. The repertoire was sequenced with immunoSEQ multiplex PCR; TCRdb's copy has only in-frame clones and lacks some. The sample shows hundreds of thousands of clones, 96% of them seen only once.

V and J are TRBV10-2 and TRBJ1-1; D is unclear. This clonotype was sampled from a woman aged 25 to 39 in good health. The sample comprised naive CD8+ T cells sorted from blood. The DNA of the CDR3 is TGCGCCAGCAGAGGAAGGAGCACTGAAGCTTTCTTT. The encoded protein is CASRGRSTEAFF.